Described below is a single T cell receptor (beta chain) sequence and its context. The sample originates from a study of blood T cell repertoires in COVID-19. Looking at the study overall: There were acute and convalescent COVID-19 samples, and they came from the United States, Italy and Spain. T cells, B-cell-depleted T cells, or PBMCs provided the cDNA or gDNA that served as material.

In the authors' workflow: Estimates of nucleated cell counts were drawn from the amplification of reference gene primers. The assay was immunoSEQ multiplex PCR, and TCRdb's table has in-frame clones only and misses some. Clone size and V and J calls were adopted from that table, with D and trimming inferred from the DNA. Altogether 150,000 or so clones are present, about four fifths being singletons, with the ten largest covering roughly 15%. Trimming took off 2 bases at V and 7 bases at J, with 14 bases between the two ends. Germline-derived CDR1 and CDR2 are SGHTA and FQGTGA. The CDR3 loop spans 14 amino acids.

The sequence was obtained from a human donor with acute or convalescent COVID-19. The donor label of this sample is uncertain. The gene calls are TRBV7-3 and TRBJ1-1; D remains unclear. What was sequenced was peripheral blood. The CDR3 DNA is TGTGCCAGCAGCTTAGGCTGGGGAGGTGGTGAAGCTTTCTTT. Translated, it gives CASSLGWGGGEAFF.